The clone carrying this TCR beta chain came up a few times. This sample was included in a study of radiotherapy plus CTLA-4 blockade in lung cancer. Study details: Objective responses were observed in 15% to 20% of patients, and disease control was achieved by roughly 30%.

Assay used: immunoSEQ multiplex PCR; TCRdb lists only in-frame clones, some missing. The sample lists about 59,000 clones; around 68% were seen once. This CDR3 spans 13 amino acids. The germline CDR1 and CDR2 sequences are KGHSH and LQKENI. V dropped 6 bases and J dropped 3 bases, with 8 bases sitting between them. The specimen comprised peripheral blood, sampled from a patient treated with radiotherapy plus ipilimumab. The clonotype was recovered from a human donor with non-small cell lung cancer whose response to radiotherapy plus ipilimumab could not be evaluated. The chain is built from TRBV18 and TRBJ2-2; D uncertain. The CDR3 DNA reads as TGTGCCAGCTCCCGTCGGGACACCGGGGAGCTGTTTTTT. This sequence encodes CASSRRDTGELFF.